This paragraph reports one T cell receptor (beta chain). The protocol was immunoSEQ multiplex PCR, while the TCRdb copy is restricted to in-frame clones and leaves out a portion. The sample shows hundreds of thousands of clones, around 88% of them seen only once. The sample originates from a study of blood T cell repertoires in COVID-19. The germline gives CDR1 GTSNPN, CDR2 SVGIG (reference sequence). The V segment lost 3 bases and the J segment 1 base; nucleotides outside the gene matches: 2. There are 14 residues in the CDR3. This TCR was sampled from a woman aged 55-75 years with COVID-19, enrolled during active disease. The V and J genes are TRBV30 and TRBJ1-3; 8 positions match TRBD1. The sequencing sample was made of peripheral blood. The CDR3 sequence: CAWRQGASGNTIYF. The CDR3 DNA is TGTGCCTGGAGGCAGGGGGCATCTGGAAACACCATATATTTT.